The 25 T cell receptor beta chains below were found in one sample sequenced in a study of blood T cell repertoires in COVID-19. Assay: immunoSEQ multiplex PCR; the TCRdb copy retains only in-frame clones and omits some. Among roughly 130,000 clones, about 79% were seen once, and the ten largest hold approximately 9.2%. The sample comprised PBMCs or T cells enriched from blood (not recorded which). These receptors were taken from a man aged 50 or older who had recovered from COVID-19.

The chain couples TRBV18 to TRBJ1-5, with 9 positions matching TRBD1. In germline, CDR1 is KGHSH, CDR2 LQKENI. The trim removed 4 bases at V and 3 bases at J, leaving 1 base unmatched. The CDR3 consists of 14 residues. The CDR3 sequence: CASSRDRDNQPQHF. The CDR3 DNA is TGTGCCAGCTCACGGGACAGGGACAATCAGCCCCAGCATTTT.

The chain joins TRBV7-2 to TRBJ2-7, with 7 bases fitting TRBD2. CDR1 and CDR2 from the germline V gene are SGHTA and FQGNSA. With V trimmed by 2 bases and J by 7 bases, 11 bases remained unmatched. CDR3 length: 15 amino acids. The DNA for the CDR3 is TGTGCCAGCAGCTTATTCCTCAGCGGGGAGGGGGAGCAGTACTTC. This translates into CASSLFLSGEGEQYF.

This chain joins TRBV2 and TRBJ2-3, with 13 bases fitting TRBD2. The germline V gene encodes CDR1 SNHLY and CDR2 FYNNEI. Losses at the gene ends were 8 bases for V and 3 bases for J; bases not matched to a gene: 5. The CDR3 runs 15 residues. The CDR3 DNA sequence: TGTGCCAGCTATTCGACTAGCGGGGGGACAGATACGCAGTATTTT. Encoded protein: CASYSTSGGTDTQYF.

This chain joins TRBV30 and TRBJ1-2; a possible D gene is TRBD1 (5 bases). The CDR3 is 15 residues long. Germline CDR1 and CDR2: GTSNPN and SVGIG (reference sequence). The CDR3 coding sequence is TGTGCGGGGGGGAGGAGACAATCTACTAACTATGGCTACACCTTC. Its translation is CAGGRRQSTNYGYTF.

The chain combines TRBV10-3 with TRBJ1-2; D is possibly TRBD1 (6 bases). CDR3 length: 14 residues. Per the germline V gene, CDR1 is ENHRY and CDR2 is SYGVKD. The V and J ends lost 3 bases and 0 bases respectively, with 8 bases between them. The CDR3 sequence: CAISEAGANYGYTF. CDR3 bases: TGTGCCATCAGTGAAGCAGGGGCTAACTATGGCTACACCTTC.

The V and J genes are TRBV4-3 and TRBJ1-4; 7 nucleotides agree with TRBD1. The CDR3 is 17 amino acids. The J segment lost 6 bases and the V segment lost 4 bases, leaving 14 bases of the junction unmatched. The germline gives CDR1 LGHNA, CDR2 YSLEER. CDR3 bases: TGCGCCAGCAGCCGGAATGGACAGGTTAAAACGGATGAAAAACTGTTTTTT. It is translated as CASSRNGQVKTDEKLFF.

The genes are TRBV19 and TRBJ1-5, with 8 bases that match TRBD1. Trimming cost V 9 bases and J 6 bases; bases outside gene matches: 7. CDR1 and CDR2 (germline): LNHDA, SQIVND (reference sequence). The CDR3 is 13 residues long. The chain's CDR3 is CASRGQAGQPQHF. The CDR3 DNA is TGTGCCAGCCGGGGACAGGCTGGTCAGCCCCAGCATTTT.

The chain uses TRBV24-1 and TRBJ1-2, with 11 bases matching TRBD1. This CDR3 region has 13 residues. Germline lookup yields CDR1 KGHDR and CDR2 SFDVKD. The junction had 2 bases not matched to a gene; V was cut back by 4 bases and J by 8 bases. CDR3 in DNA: TGTGCCACCAGTGACAGGACAGGGGGCGGCTACACCTTC. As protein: CATSDRTGGGYTF.

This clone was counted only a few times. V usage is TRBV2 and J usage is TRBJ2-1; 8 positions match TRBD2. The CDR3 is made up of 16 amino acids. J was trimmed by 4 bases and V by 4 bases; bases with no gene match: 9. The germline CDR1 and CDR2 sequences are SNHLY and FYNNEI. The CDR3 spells CASSGSGLVGYNEQFF. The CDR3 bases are TGTGCCAGCAGTGGATCGGGACTAGTTGGTTACAATGAGCAGTTCTTC.

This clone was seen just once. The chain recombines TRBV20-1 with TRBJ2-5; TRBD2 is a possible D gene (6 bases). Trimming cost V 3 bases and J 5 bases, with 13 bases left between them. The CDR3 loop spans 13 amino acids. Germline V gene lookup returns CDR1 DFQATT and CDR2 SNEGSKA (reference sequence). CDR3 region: CSASGGIAETQYF. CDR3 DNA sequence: TGCAGTGCTAGTGGAGGGATTGCGGAGACCCAGTACTTC.

CDR3: CASSIGGTENIQYF. CDR3 sequence (DNA): TGTGCCAGTAGTATTGGAGGGACAGAAAACATTCAGTACTTC. The chain joins TRBV19 to TRBJ2-4, with D tentatively TRBD1 (7 bases). The CDR3 loop spans 14 amino acids. Germline V gene lookup returns CDR1 LNHDA and CDR2 SQIVND (reference sequence). V was pared by 3 bases and J by 5 bases, with 11 bases between. Together with reference TRBV19 and TRBJ2-4, the CDR3 gives the full variable domain: DGGITQSPKYLFRKEGQNVTLSCEQNLNHDAMYWYRQDPGQGLRLIYYSQIVNDFQKGDIAEGYSVSREKKESFPLTVTSAQKNPTAFYLCASSIGGTENIQYFGAGTRLSVL.

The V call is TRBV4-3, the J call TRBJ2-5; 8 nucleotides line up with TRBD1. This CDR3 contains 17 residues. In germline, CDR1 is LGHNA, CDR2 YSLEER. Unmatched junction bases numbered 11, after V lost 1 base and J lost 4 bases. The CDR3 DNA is TGCGCCAGCAGCCAAGGCTGGGGGCAGGGGGCGGGAGAGACCCAGTACTTC. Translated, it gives CASSQGWGQGAGETQYF.

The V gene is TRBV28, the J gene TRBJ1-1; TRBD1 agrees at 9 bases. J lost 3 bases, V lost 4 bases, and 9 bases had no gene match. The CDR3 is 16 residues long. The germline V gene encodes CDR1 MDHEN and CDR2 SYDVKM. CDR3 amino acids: CASSSGQGFPYTEAFF. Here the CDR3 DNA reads TGTGCCAGCAGTTCAGGACAGGGGTTTCCGTACACTGAAGCTTTCTTT. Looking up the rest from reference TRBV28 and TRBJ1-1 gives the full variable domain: DVKVTQSSRYLVKRTGEKVFLECVQDMDHENMFWYRQDPGLGLRLIYFSYDVKMKEKGDIPEGYSVSREKKERFSLILESASTNQTSMYLCASSSGQGFPYTEAFFGQGTRLTVV.

The CDR3 coding sequence is TGTGCCAGCAGCGCACGGGCGGGGACAGCAGAGACCCAGTACTTC. Protein: CASSARAGTAETQYF. The chain is built from TRBV6-5 and TRBJ2-5; weak D call: TRBD1 (7 bases). Trimming took off 6 bases at V and 4 bases at J, with 18 bases between the two ends. The CDR3 runs to 15 residues. Germline CDR1 and CDR2: MNHEY and SVGAGI.

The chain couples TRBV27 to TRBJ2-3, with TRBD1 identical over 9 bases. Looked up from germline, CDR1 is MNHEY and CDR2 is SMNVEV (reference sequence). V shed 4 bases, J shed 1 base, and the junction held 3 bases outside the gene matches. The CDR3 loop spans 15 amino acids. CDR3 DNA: TGTGCCAGCAGTTACCGGGACAGGGGCACAGATACGCAGTATTTT. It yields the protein CASSYRDRGTDTQYF.

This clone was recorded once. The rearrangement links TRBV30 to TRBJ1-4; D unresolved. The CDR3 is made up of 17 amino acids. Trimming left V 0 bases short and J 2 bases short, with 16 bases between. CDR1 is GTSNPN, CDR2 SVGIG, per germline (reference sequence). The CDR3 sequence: CAWSVRLQVATNEKLFF. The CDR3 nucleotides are TGTGCCTGGAGTGTTAGATTGCAGGTAGCGACTAATGAAAAACTGTTTTTT.

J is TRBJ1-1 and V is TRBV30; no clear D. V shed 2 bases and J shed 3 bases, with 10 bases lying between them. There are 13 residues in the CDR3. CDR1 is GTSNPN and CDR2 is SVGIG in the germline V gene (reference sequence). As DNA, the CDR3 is TGTGCCTGGAGTCGGGGAGTGCACACTGAAGCTTTCTTT. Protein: CAWSRGVHTEAFF.

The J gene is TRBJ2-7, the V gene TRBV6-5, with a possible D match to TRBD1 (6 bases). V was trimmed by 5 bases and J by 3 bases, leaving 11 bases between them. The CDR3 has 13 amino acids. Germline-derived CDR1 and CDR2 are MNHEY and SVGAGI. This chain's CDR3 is CASSPGTFYEQYF. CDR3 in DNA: TGTGCCAGCAGTCCCGGGACATTCTACGAGCAGTACTTC.

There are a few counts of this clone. The CDR3 nucleotides are TGTGCCAGCAGCAGTAGGGGGCTTGGGGTCACTGAAGCTTTCTTT. Its translation is CASSSRGLGVTEAFF. The chain carries TRBV7-3 and TRBJ1-1; 7 bases match TRBD1. The V and J ends lost 5 bases and 4 bases, in that order; junction bases with no gene match: 10. Germline values: CDR1 SGHTA, CDR2 FQGTGA. The CDR3 runs 15 residues. The full variable domain, in which reference TRBV7-3 and TRBJ1-1 provide the parts outside the CDR3, is GAGVSQTPSNKVTEKGKYVELRCDPISGHTALYWYRQSLGQGPEFLIYFQGTGAADDSGLPNDRFFAVRPEGSVSTLKIQRTERGDSAVYLCASSSRGLGVTEAFFGQGTRLTVV.

Here the CDR3 reads CASSLGWQGRQPQHF. CDR3 DNA sequence: TGTGCCAGCAGCTTAGGTTGGCAGGGCCGCCAGCCCCAGCATTTT. The rearrangement joins TRBV5-6 to TRBJ1-5; D might be TRBD1 (5 bases). The V and J ends lost 2 bases and 7 bases respectively, with 16 bases between them. The CDR3 has 15 residues. Looked up from germline, CDR1 is SGHDT and CDR2 is YYEEEE.

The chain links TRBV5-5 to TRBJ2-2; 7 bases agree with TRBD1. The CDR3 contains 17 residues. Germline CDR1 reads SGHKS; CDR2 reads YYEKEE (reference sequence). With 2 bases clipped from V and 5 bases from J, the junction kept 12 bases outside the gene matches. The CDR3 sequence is CASSFTIQGTRTGELFF. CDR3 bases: TGTGCCAGCAGCTTTACGATACAGGGGACAAGGACCGGGGAGCTGTTTTTT.

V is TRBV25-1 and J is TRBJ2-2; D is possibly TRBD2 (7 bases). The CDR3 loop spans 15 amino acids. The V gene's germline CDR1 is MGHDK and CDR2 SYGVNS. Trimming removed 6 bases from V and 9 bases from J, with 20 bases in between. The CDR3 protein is CASRGLGGGPRELFF. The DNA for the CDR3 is TGTGCCAGCAGGGGTTTAGGGGGGGGGCCCCGGGAGCTGTTTTTT.

The CDR3 spells CASRWDRGSYNEQFF. The CDR3 bases are TGTGCCAGCAGATGGGACAGGGGGTCCTACAATGAGCAGTTCTTC. The rearrangement uses TRBV5-4 and TRBJ2-1, with 11 bases matching TRBD1. The V segment lost 5 bases and the J segment 1 base; nucleotides outside the gene matches: 2. This CDR3 has 15 residues. The V gene's germline CDR1 is SGHNT and CDR2 YYREEE (reference sequence).

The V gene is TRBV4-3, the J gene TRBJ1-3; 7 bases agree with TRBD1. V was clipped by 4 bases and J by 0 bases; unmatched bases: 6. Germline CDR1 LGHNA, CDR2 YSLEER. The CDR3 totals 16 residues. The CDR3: CASSLEGQISGNTIYF. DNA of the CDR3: TGCGCCAGCAGCCTTGAGGGACAGATCTCTGGAAACACCATATATTTT.

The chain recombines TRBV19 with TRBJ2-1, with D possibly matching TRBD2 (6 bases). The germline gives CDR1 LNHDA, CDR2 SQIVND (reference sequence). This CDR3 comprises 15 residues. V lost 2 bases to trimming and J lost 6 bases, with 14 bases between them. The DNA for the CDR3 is TGTGCCAGTAGTATATCGGGGGTCGGTCGCAATGAGCAGTTCTTC. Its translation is CASSISGVGRNEQFF.